The 30 T cell receptor beta chains below come from one sample, sequenced in a study of T-cell memory formation after mild COVID-19. In TCRdb, the 5' RACE reads were re-called with MiXCR into one record per CDR3 protein. This table holds about 140,000 distinct CDR3 sequences, around 15% found once. The sample comprised PBMCs or a T cell subset sorted from them (not recorded which). The receptors derive from an adult woman who had mild COVID-19 (a few samples of this study predate the infection). Cell type and time point are not known.

The chain combines TRBV5-5 with TRBJ2-2, with 9 bases aligning to TRBD1. Trimming took 3 bases from V and 6 from J; bases not matched to a gene: 6. Germline loops: CDR1 SGHKS, CDR2 YYEKEE (reference sequence). The CDR3 is 15 amino acids. For the CDR3, the DNA is TGTGCCAGCAGCTGGGGACAGGGAAAGGCCGGGGAGCTGTTTTTT. Its translation is CASSWGQGKAGELFF.

V usage is TRBV7-8 and J usage is TRBJ1-3; D gene unclear. The germline V and J ends were trimmed by 5 bases and 2 bases, with 16 bases remaining between them. The CDR3 extends over 16 amino acids. Germline-derived CDR1 and CDR2 are SGHVS and FQNEAQ. CDR3: CASSNRLSLPGNTIYF. The CDR3 nucleotides read TGTGCCAGCAGCAACAGACTCTCCCTCCCTGGAAACACCATATATTTT.

The chain joins TRBV12-3 or TRBV12-4 to TRBJ2-1, with 13 bases that match TRBD2. The CDR3 is 13 residues long. The CDR3 here is CASGLAGPNEQFF. Here the CDR3 DNA reads TGTGCTTCGGGACTAGCGGGGCCCAATGAGCAGTTCTTC.

The table lists this clonotype with a few counts. The rearrangement joins TRBV11-2 to TRBJ2-2; 7 positions match TRBD1. Germline trimming cut 4 bases from V and 4 bases from J; bases unmatched to any gene: 6. From germline, CDR1 is SGHAT and CDR2 FQNNGV. The CDR3 length is 15 residues. CDR3 coding DNA: TGTGCCAGCAGCTCGAGGGGGCAGAGCACCGGGGAGCTGTTTTTT. It translates to CASSSRGQSTGELFF. The full variable domain, rest sourced from reference TRBV11-2 and TRBJ2-2, is EAGVAQSPRYKIIEKRQSVAFWCNPISGHATLYWYQQILGQGPKLLIQFQNNGVVDDSQLPKDRFSAERLKGVDSTLKIQPAKLEDSAVYLCASSSRGQSTGELFFGEGSRLTVL.

This clonotype was picked up a small number of times. The germline gene is not matched at one end of the junction; a read error may be the cause. The V and J genes are TRBV7-7 and TRBJ2-3; D ambiguous. This CDR3 has 13 amino acids. CDR1 is SSHAT and CDR2 is FNYEAQ in the germline V gene (reference sequence). The CDR3 here is CASSPAGPDTQYF. DNA for the CDR3: TGTGCTAGCAGCCCGGCCGGTCCAGATACGCAGTATTTT.

This clonotype has only a few counts. V usage is TRBV19 and J usage is TRBJ2-7; a weak D match, TRBD2 (6 bases). Looked up from germline, CDR1 is LNHDA and CDR2 is SQIVND (reference sequence). V dropped 3 bases and J dropped 0 bases, with 15 bases sitting between them. This CDR3 has 16 amino acids. The CDR3 is CASSIALRGISYEQYF. As DNA, the CDR3 is TGTGCCAGTAGTATTGCCCTCCGGGGGATCTCCTACGAGCAGTACTTC.

Only a few counts were recorded for this clonotype. The gene calls are TRBV20-1 and TRBJ2-7; 8 bases line up with TRBD2. CDR1 and CDR2 (germline): DFQATT, SNEGSKA (reference sequence). Unmatched junction bases numbered 7, after V lost 6 bases and J lost 0 bases. CDR3 size: 14 residues. The CDR3 reads CSAGPGGTSYEQYF. The CDR3 bases are TGCAGTGCCGGGCCGGGGGGGACCTCCTACGAGCAGTACTTC.

The table lists this clonotype with a few counts. V and J are TRBV7-9 and TRBJ1-4; TRBD1 matches at 7 bases. Germline CDR1 reads SEHNR; CDR2 reads FQNEAQ (reference sequence). Unmatched junction bases numbered 7, after V lost 4 bases and J lost 5 bases. The CDR3 is 15 amino acids. CDR3 loop: CASSYPRDRNEKLFF. CDR3 nucleotides: TGTGCCAGCAGCTACCCGCGGGACAGAAATGAAAAACTGTTTTTT.

The V gene is TRBV6-2 or TRBV6-3, the J gene TRBJ2-3; TRBD2 matches 7 bases. CDR3 size: 13 residues. The V segment lost 2 bases and the J segment 8 bases; nucleotides outside the gene matches: 4. CDR1 is MNHEY, CDR2 SVGEGT, per germline. The CDR3 DNA follows: TGTGCCAGCAGTTACGGACTAGTCAGTACGCAGTATTTT. This sequence encodes CASSYGLVSTQYF.

This clonotype has only a few counts. The V call is TRBV6-1, the J call TRBJ2-5, with TRBD2 identical over 12 bases. This CDR3 has 16 residues. Germline V gene lookup returns CDR1 MNHNS and CDR2 SASEGT. J gave up 4 bases and V 8 bases, and 11 bases lay outside the gene matches. The CDR3 spells CASRRTSGALLETQYF. The CDR3 DNA follows: TGTGCCAGCCGCCGGACTAGCGGGGCTCTTCTAGAGACCCAGTACTTC.

This clonotype was seen just once. The chain links TRBV12-3 or TRBV12-4 to TRBJ2-3, with D unclear. V shed 1 base and J shed 6 bases, with 11 bases lying between them. The CDR3 totals 14 residues. CDR3 bases: TGTGCCAGCAGTTTAGGGGTAGTACCCGATACGCAGTATTTT. Its protein is CASSLGVVPDTQYF.

The gene calls are TRBV29-1 and TRBJ2-7, with D possibly TRBD2 on 6 matching bases. This CDR3 is 14 amino acids long. The V end was cut by 6 bases, the J end by 6 bases, with 21 bases between. The germline V gene has CDR1 SQVTM and CDR2 ANQGSEA. CDR3 sequence: CSVSPGGGAREQYF. Written as DNA, the CDR3 is TGCAGCGTCTCCCCGGGCGGAGGGGCTCGCGAGCAGTACTTC.

This clonotype has more than one count but fewer than ten. V usage is TRBV9 and J usage is TRBJ2-1; TRBD2 matches at 7 bases. The V and J ends lost 0 bases and 3 bases, in that order; junction bases with no gene match: 3. CDR1 is SGDLS and CDR2 is YYNGEE in the germline V gene. This CDR3 spans 15 amino acids. The CDR3 sequence is CASSVVGGSYNEQFF. For the CDR3, the DNA is TGTGCCAGCAGCGTAGTAGGCGGGAGCTACAATGAGCAGTTCTTC.

This clonotype was observed many times. This rearrangement joins TRBV13 to TRBJ2-7; 12 nucleotides match TRBD2. The CDR3 totals 15 residues. The V gene's germline CDR1 is PRHDT and CDR2 FYEKMQ (reference sequence). The ends lost 5 bases at V and 2 bases at J; junction bases unmatched: 4. CDR3 sequence reads: CASSAGLAGTYEQYF. The CDR3, as DNA: TGTGCCAGCAGCGCTGGACTAGCGGGGACCTACGAGCAGTACTTC. Variable domain in full (rest from reference TRBV13 and TRBJ2-7): AAGVIQSPRHLIKEKRETATLKCYPIPRHDTVYWYQQGPGQDPQFLISFYEKMQSDKGSIPDRFSAQQFSDYHSELNMSSLELGDSALYFCASSAGLAGTYEQYFGPGTRLTVT.

This clonotype was counted between two and nine times. This chain connects TRBV24-1 to TRBJ2-1, with 8 bases lining up with TRBD2. Trimming at V came to 3 bases and at J to 6 bases, leaving 3 bases not matched to a gene. CDR1 and CDR2 (germline): KGHDR, SFDVKD. This CDR3 has 14 residues. CDR3 region: CATSDRGGRNEQFF. As DNA, the CDR3 is TGTGCCACCAGTGATCGGGGGGGCCGCAATGAGCAGTTCTTC.

This clonotype has only a few counts. The V call is TRBV6-5, the J call TRBJ2-3; D could derive from TRBD1 or TRBD2 (5 bases each). The CDR3 totals 15 residues. Germline-derived CDR1 and CDR2 are MNHEY and SVGAGI. Deletions cut 2 bases from V and 4 bases from J, with 13 bases between. CDR3 DNA: TGTGCCAGCAGTTACGCGGGTCTAGGGGCAGATACGCAGTATTTT. Protein sequence: CASSYAGLGADTQYF.

This clonotype was seen more than once but under ten times. The J gene is TRBJ1-1, the V gene TRBV3-1; D not certain. Trimming removed 3 bases from V and 3 bases from J, with 26 bases in between. The CDR3 runs 19 residues. Germline V lookup: CDR1 LGHDT, CDR2 YNNKEL (reference sequence). This chain's CDR3 is CASSHVPSWGAGTDTEAFF. CDR3 DNA: TGTGCCAGCAGCCATGTTCCGTCTTGGGGTGCGGGAACCGACACTGAAGCTTTCTTT.

This clonotype was recorded once. The CDR3 loop reads CSVEGVLGETQYF. CDR3 DNA sequence: TGCAGCGTTGAAGGTGTTCTTGGAGAGACCCAGTACTTC. The rearrangement uses TRBV29-1 and TRBJ2-5; D ambiguous. CDR1 is SQVTM, CDR2 ANQGSEA, per germline. The germline V and J ends were trimmed by 1 base and 4 bases, with 10 bases remaining between them. CDR3 length equals 13 residues. Full variable domain (remainder filled in from reference TRBV29-1 and TRBJ2-5): SAVISQKPSRDICQRGTSLTIQCQVDSQVTMMFWYRQQPGQSLTLIATANQGSEATYESGFVIDKFPISRPNLTFSTLTVSNMSPEDSSIYLCSVEGVLGETQYFGPGTRLLVL.

This clonotype was seen repeatedly, ten times or more. The chain couples TRBV12-3 or TRBV12-4 to TRBJ2-3; TRBD2 might be the D (5 bases). The V and J ends lost 7 bases and 0 bases respectively, with 14 bases between them. CDR3 length equals 15 residues. The CDR3 spells CASTKEGGSTDTQYF. In DNA form, the CDR3 reads TGTGCCAGCACCAAAGAGGGCGGGAGCACAGATACGCAGTATTTT.

V and J are TRBV20-1 and TRBJ1-1; TRBD1 matches at 7 bases. CDR3 length: 14 amino acids. V trimming: 4 bases; J trimming: 6 bases; junction bases outside the gene matches: 11. Germline values: CDR1 DFQATT, CDR2 SNEGSKA (reference sequence). CDR3 residues: CSAKRGDRRAEAFF. Here the CDR3 DNA reads TGCAGTGCTAAGAGGGGGGACAGAAGGGCTGAAGCTTTCTTT.

The table lists this clonotype with a few counts. The V call is TRBV11-3, the J call TRBJ2-2; D possibly corresponds to TRBD2 (6 bases). The CDR3 has 14 residues. With 4 bases removed from V and 5 bases from J, the gap between germline ends came to 11 bases. The germline V gene encodes CDR1 SGHNT and CDR2 YENEEA. The CDR3 protein is CASSSYRGTGELFF. The CDR3 DNA is TGTGCCAGCAGCTCCTACCGGGGGACCGGGGAGCTGTTTTTT.

This clonotype was observed a handful of times. J is TRBJ2-1 and V is TRBV7-3, with a weak D call TRBD2 (5 bases). CDR1 is SGHTA and CDR2 is FQGTGA in the germline V gene. This CDR3 has 14 residues. V was trimmed by 0 bases and J by 8 bases, leaving 11 bases between them. The chain's CDR3 is CASSLTRDSDEQFF. The CDR3 DNA reads TGTGCCAGCAGCTTAACGAGGGATTCCGATGAGCAGTTCTTC.

This clonotype turned up a few times. The chain combines TRBV15 with TRBJ2-3; 8 nucleotides match TRBD1. The V gene end was trimmed by 5 bases and the J gene end by 2 bases; junction bases not matched to a gene: 12. The CDR3 totals 17 residues. Germline V gives CDR1 LNHNV, CDR2 YYDKDF (reference sequence). The CDR3 coding sequence is TGTGCCACCAGCGGGACCTTGACAGGGGACGCCACAGATACGCAGTATTTT. This translates into CATSGTLTGDATDTQYF.

This clonotype was seen ten or more times. This rearrangement joins TRBV28 to TRBJ2-7; 8 positions match TRBD1. The CDR3 extends over 16 amino acids. CDR1 is MDHEN and CDR2 is SYDVKM in the germline V gene. V gave up 4 bases and J gave up 2 bases; unmatched junction bases: 10. This chain's CDR3 is CASSSIGQGRAYEQYF. CDR3 DNA sequence: TGTGCCAGCAGTTCTATAGGACAGGGCAGGGCCTACGAGCAGTACTTC.

This chain connects TRBV24-1 to TRBJ2-2; D gene ambiguous. Looked up from germline, CDR1 is KGHDR and CDR2 is SFDVKD. V lost 2 bases to trimming and J lost 5 bases, with 5 bases between them. This CDR3 has 13 amino acids. The CDR3 DNA sequence: TGTGCCACCAGTGATTGGGATACCGGGGAGCTGTTTTTT. Amino acid sequence: CATSDWDTGELFF.

This chain links TRBV6-5 with TRBJ2-3; possible D gene TRBD2, 7 bases. The CDR3 contains 17 residues. The V gene lost 7 bases and the J gene lost 3 bases, with 23 bases spanning the gap. Germline loops: CDR1 MNHEY, CDR2 SVGAGI. CDR3 loop: CASTLGGEGILTDTQYF. CDR3 in DNA: TGTGCCAGCACCCTAGGGGGGGAGGGGATCCTGACAGATACGCAGTATTTT.

There are many counts of this clonotype. V is TRBV7-3 and J is TRBJ2-7, with TRBD1 matching 9 bases. There are 13 residues in the CDR3. Trimming took 5 bases from V and 3 from J; bases not matched to a gene: 2. In germline, CDR1 is SGHTA, CDR2 FQGTGA. The CDR3 loop is CASSPDRGYEQYF. Here the CDR3 DNA reads TGTGCCAGCAGCCCGGACAGGGGCTACGAGCAGTACTTC.

In regard to this clonotype: Compared with germline, one end of the junction differs, possibly owing to a read error. The rearrangement uses TRBV10-2 and TRBJ2-1; TRBD2 aligns across 9 bases. This CDR3 contains 15 residues. Germline V lookup: CDR1 WSHSY, CDR2 SAAADI. Written as DNA, the CDR3 is TGCGACAGCAAAAAGGCTAGCGGGATTTTTAGTGAGCAGTTCTTC. Its translation is CDSKKASGIFSEQFF.

This clonotype appeared a few times. The gene calls are TRBV7-3 and TRBJ2-1; D might be TRBD1 (5 bases). CDR1 and CDR2 (germline): SGHTA, FQGTGA. CDR3 size: 15 residues. V was shortened by 1 base and J by 2 bases, with 9 bases between the two germline ends. DNA of the CDR3: TGTGCCAGCAGCTTAAATCCAGGGACCTACAATGAGCAGTTCTTC. Translated: CASSLNPGTYNEQFF.

The chain couples TRBV4-1 to TRBJ1-5, with TRBD1 identical over 7 bases. J was trimmed by 3 bases and V by 1 base; bases with no gene match: 6. The germline gives CDR1 MGHRA, CDR2 YSYEKL. The CDR3 has 16 residues. The CDR3 reads CASSQVAQGSNQPQHF. The DNA for the CDR3 is TGCGCCAGCAGCCAAGTAGCACAGGGGTCCAATCAGCCCCAGCATTTT.